Sequencing of this T cell receptor (beta chain) was carried out in a study of CD8 T cells in ankylosing spondylitis. Study-wide findings and caveats: Clones tied to disease were said to be significantly enriched in matched ankylosing spondylitis synovial fluid. Disease-linked clones bore a CD8+ phenotype, appearing relatively rarely in peripheral blood. Blood from ankylosing spondylitis patients appeared to carry a characteristic roughly 8-variant TCR beta motif.

This CDR3 is 17 amino acids long. The V end was cut by 5 bases, the J end by 0 bases, with 14 bases between. Per germline, CDR1 MGHDK and CDR2 SYGVNS. Using quantitative 5'-RACE with molecular barcodes, the authors made TCR beta libraries. TCRdb itself ran the 5' RACE reads through MiXCR, one entry per CDR3 protein. Of about 35,000 distinct CDR3 sequences listed, under 13% are singletons. This clonotype was picked up many times. Its specificity is unknown. The chain recombines TRBV25-1 with TRBJ2-6; D is unresolved. The sequenced sample was blood, either unsorted or a sorted T cell fraction (not recorded which). The receptor was derived from a male donor with ankylosing spondylitis or in good health (not recorded which). The CDR3 reads CASSTNSPLSGANVLTF. CDR3 coding DNA: TGTGCCAGCAGTACGAATAGTCCCCTCTCTGGGGCCAACGTCCTGACTTTC.